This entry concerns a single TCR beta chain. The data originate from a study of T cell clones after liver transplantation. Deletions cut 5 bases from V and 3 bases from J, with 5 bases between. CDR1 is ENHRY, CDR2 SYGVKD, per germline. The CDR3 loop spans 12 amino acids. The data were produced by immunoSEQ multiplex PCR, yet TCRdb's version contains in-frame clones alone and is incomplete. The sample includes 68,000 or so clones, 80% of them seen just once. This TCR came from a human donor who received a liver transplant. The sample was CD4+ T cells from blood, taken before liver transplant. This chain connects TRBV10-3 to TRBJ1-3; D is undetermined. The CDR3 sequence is CAISTDGNTIYF. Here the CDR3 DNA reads TGTGCCATCAGTACGGATGGAAACACCATATATTTT.